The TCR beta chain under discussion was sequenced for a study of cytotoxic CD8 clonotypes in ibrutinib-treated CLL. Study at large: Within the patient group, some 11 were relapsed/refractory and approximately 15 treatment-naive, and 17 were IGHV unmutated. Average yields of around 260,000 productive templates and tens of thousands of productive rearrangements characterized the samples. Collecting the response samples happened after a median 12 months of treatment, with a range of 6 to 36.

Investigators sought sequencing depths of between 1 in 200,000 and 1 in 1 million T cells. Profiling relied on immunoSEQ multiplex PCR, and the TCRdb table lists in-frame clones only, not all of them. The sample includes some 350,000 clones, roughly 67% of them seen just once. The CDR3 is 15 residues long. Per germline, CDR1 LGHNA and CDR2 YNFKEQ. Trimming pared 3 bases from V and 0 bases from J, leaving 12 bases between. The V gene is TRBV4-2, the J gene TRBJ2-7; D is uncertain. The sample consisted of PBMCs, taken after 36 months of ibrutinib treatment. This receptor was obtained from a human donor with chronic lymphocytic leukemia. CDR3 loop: CASSQVSPSSYEQYF. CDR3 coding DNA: TGTGCCAGCAGCCAGGTTAGTCCTAGCTCCTACGAGCAGTACTTC.